One sample yielded the 21 T cell receptor beta chains listed below, sequenced in a study of shared clonotypes between healthy human individuals. Clones were sequenced by immunoSEQ multiplex PCR, and TCRdb holds only the in-frame ones, with some missing. The table lists about 1.5 million clones, 98% of them singletons. The source material was naive CD4+ T cells sorted from blood. The subset here: CD45RA+ positively selected. The source of these receptors is a man between 25 and 39 years old in good health.

The CDR3 DNA reads as TGTGCCAGTAGTATGAGGATCGCCCTCCGGGACAGGGCGAACATTCAGTACTTC. This gives the protein CASSMRIALRDRANIQYF. J is TRBJ2-4 and V is TRBV19, with 9 bases aligning to TRBD1. V lost 3 bases, J lost 7 bases, and 16 bases stayed unmatched. This CDR3 is built from 18 residues. Germline CDR1 is LNHDA and CDR2 is SQIVND (reference sequence).

The chain carries TRBV11-2 and TRBJ1-1; 8 bases map to TRBD1. Germline CDR1 and CDR2: SGHAT and FQNNGV. V gave up 3 bases and J gave up 4 bases; unmatched junction bases: 4. The CDR3 contains 14 residues. CDR3 loop: CASSFQTGVTEAFF. As DNA, the CDR3 is TGTGCCAGCAGCTTCCAGACAGGGGTCACTGAAGCTTTCTTT.

The gene calls are TRBV19 and TRBJ1-5; possible D gene TRBD1, 5 bases. The CDR3 runs to 15 residues. CDR1 and CDR2 from the germline V gene are LNHDA and SQIVND (reference sequence). V lost 9 bases to trimming and J lost 2 bases, with 17 bases between them. In DNA form, the CDR3 reads TGTGCCAGCGAATCCCAGGGAAGAGGCAATCAGCCCCAGCATTTT. Its translation: CASESQGRGNQPQHF.

For the CDR3, the DNA is TGTGCCAGCAGCGCAGGACGGAGCTACGAGCAGTACTTC. Translation gives CASSAGRSYEQYF. The J gene is TRBJ2-7, the V gene TRBV9; D is ambiguous. Germline CDR1 SGDLS, CDR2 YYNGEE. The CDR3 runs 13 residues. Trimming pared 3 bases from V and 3 bases from J, leaving 10 bases between.

The V gene is TRBV6-5, the J gene TRBJ1-1; no reliable D call. Germline loops: CDR1 MNHEY, CDR2 SVGAGI. This CDR3 contains 12 residues. The V end lost 6 bases, the J end lost 8 bases, and 13 bases lay between the germline ends. CDR3 amino acids: CASSPGSQEAFF. The CDR3 DNA is TGTGCCAGCAGCCCGGGGTCCCAAGAAGCTTTCTTT.

The chain links TRBV27 to TRBJ2-3; TRBD1 aligns across 9 bases. CDR1 is MNHEY and CDR2 is SMNVEV in the germline V gene (reference sequence). CDR3 length equals 17 residues. The ends lost 5 bases at V and 4 bases at J; junction bases unmatched: 13. The CDR3 sequence: CASSRTSGTGQSDTQYF. DNA for the CDR3: TGTGCCAGCAGTCGAACCTCCGGGACAGGGCAATCAGATACGCAGTATTTT.

This clone was seen once. V gene TRBV27 combines with J gene TRBJ2-1; TRBD2 agrees at 12 bases. Trimming removed 3 bases from V and 4 bases from J; junction bases left unmatched: 1. The CDR3 has 15 amino acids. Germline loops: CDR1 MNHEY, CDR2 SMNVEV (reference sequence). The CDR3 here is CASSLTSGRYNEQFF. The CDR3 bases are TGTGCCAGCAGTTTGACTAGCGGGAGATACAATGAGCAGTTCTTC.

J is TRBJ1-5 and V is TRBV18, with 7 bases that match TRBD1. CDR3 length: 16 residues. Germline V lookup: CDR1 KGHSH, CDR2 LQKENI. V gave up 2 bases and J gave up 4 bases; unmatched junction bases: 8. The CDR3 protein is CASSPLPGQRNQPQHF. CDR3 coding DNA: TGTGCCAGCTCACCATTACCGGGACAGCGAAATCAGCCCCAGCATTTT.

The chain combines TRBV6-4 with TRBJ2-2; tentatively, D is TRBD2 (6 bases). The CDR3 extends over 17 amino acids. The germline V gene encodes CDR1 MRHNA and CDR2 SNTAGT. The V end was cut by 6 bases, the J end by 2 bases, with 19 bases between. CDR3 sequence (DNA): TGTGCCAGCAGCCGTGGACCCCTAGCGACCAACACCGGGGAGCTGTTTTTT. Translation: CASSRGPLATNTGELFF.

The chain employs TRBV10-1 and TRBJ2-2, with TRBD1 as a possible D gene (6 bases). V gave up 8 bases and J gave up 2 bases, with 21 bases separating them. The CDR3 consists of 17 residues. Germline V gives CDR1 WNHNN, CDR2 SYGVQD (reference sequence). The CDR3 coding sequence is TGCGCCAGCTCTCGGACTCAGACAGGACCTAACACCGGGGAGCTGTTTTTT. It is translated as CASSRTQTGPNTGELFF.

The chain recombines TRBV7-2 with TRBJ1-4; no clear D. V was pared by 2 bases and J by 3 bases, with 10 bases between. This CDR3 spans 15 amino acids. Germline CDR1 and CDR2: SGHTA and FQGNSA. The CDR3 DNA is TGTGCCAGCAGCTTAATGGCTCCAGCTAATGAAAAACTGTTTTTT. Its translation: CASSLMAPANEKLFF.

The V gene is TRBV29-1, the J gene TRBJ1-1; D is unclear. The germline CDR1 and CDR2 sequences are SQVTM and ANQGSEA. The V end was cut by 7 bases, the J end by 3 bases, with 6 bases between. The CDR3 extends over 10 amino acids. Here the CDR3 DNA reads TGCAGCGCGTCGCACACTGAAGCTTTCTTT. As protein: CSASHTEAFF.

The chain recombines TRBV18 with TRBJ2-5; 10 bases agree with TRBD2. Germline CDR1 KGHSH, CDR2 LQKENI. This CDR3 comprises 15 residues. J was trimmed by 5 bases and V by 3 bases; bases with no gene match: 6. CDR3 sequence reads: CASSPASGRRETQYF. As DNA, the CDR3 is TGTGCCAGCTCACCCGCTAGCGGGAGAAGGGAGACCCAGTACTTC.

The chain employs TRBV19 and TRBJ2-7, with 12 bases that match TRBD2. Unmatched junction bases numbered 9, after V lost 6 bases and J lost 3 bases. The germline CDR1 and CDR2 sequences are LNHDA and SQIVND (reference sequence). The CDR3 totals 16 residues. CDR3 amino acids: CASRRLAGVGNYEQYF. The CDR3 bases are TGTGCCAGTAGACGACTAGCGGGAGTTGGCAACTACGAGCAGTACTTC.

The gene calls are TRBV6-5 and TRBJ2-7; TRBD1 matches at 7 bases. There are 14 residues in the CDR3. Germline V lookup: CDR1 MNHEY, CDR2 SVGAGI. Unmatched junction bases numbered 7, after V lost 8 bases and J lost 0 bases. The CDR3 here is CASGLGTVSYEQYF. The CDR3, as DNA: TGTGCCAGCGGCCTAGGGACAGTCTCCTACGAGCAGTACTTC.

The CDR3 here is CASSMFDTSYEQYF. In nucleotides, the CDR3 is TGTGCCAGTAGTATGTTTGACACTTCCTACGAGCAGTACTTC. J is TRBJ2-7 and V is TRBV19, with D unresolved. Between the trimmed V and J ends, which lost 3 bases and 1 base, there was a span of 10 bases. The CDR3 length is 14 residues. Per germline, CDR1 LNHDA and CDR2 SQIVND (reference sequence).

The genes are TRBV19 and TRBJ2-1; no reliable D call. Trimming pared 3 bases from V and 6 bases from J, leaving 15 bases between. CDR1 is LNHDA and CDR2 is SQIVND in the germline V gene (reference sequence). The CDR3 has 15 amino acids. The CDR3 loop is CASSIGGGNSNEQFF. CDR3 nucleotide sequence: TGTGCCAGTAGTATTGGCGGTGGTAATAGCAATGAGCAGTTCTTC.

CDR3 nucleotide sequence: TGTGCCAGCAGCTTGAAAAGACAGGCTCAGAATGAGCAGTTCTTC. It encodes CASSLKRQAQNEQFF. V usage is TRBV7-9 and J usage is TRBJ2-1; tentatively, D is TRBD1 (6 bases). V lost 3 bases and J 7 bases, leaving 16 bases between the germline ends. Germline CDR1 reads SEHNR; CDR2 reads FQNEAQ (reference sequence). The CDR3 covers 15 residues.

The chain is built from TRBV27 and TRBJ1-5; D gene uncertain. The CDR3 length is 13 residues. The V and J ends lost 5 bases and 6 bases respectively, with 11 bases between them. Germline CDR1 and CDR2: MNHEY and SMNVEV (reference sequence). This chain's CDR3 is CASSGKRSQPQHF. The CDR3 DNA is TGTGCCAGCAGTGGGAAACGGTCTCAGCCCCAGCATTTT.

The chain carries TRBV28 and TRBJ1-5, with TRBD1 identical over 7 bases. With 5 bases clipped from V and 9 bases from J, the junction kept 7 bases outside the gene matches. The CDR3 runs to 13 residues. Germline CDR1 and CDR2: MDHEN and SYDVKM. This CDR3 reads CASSRDSVRPQHF. The CDR3 bases are TGTGCCAGCAGTCGGGACAGCGTGAGGCCCCAGCATTTT.

CDR3 sequence (DNA): TGTGCCAGCAGTACAAGGTTACCCCTTGGGACGTTCAAGTTGGCTAGCAATGAGCAGTTCTTC. This codes for CASSTRLPLGTFKLASNEQFF. The rearrangement links TRBV27 to TRBJ2-1, with D perhaps TRBD1 or TRBD2 (5 bases each). Germline V gives CDR1 MNHEY, CDR2 SMNVEV (reference sequence). This CDR3 has 21 amino acids. V dropped 5 bases and J dropped 6 bases, with 35 bases sitting between them.